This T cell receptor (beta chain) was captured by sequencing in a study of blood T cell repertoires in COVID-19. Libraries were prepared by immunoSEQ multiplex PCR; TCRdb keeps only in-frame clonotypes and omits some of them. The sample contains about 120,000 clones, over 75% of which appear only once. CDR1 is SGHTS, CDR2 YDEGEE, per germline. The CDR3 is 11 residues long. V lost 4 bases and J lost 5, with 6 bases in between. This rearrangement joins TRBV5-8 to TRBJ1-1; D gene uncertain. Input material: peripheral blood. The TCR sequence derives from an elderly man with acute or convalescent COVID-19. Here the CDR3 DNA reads TGTGCCAGCAGCCCTGTAACTGAAGCTTTCTTT. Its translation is CASSPVTEAFF.